The 9 T cell receptor beta chains presented below share a single source sample, sequenced in a study of T cell repertoires in cytomegalovirus infection. TCRdb used MiXCR to reprocess the reads, holding one entry per CDR3 protein. This table has around 500,000 distinct CDR3 sequences, about two fifths appearing once. What these receptors recognize is not known. The source was cultured PBMCs, collected from culture after CMV antigen stimulation. The receptors come from a human donor in good health (CMV status not recorded). Some clones in this sample may be carry-over from other donors' samples.

The chain links TRBV6-6 to TRBJ2-1, with TRBD1 as a possible D gene (5 bases). Germline V gene sequence: CDR1 MNHNY, CDR2 SVGAGI (reference sequence). CDR3 length: 13 residues. V lost 5 bases and J lost 14, with 19 bases in between. The CDR3 loop is CASSPMTAGLKFF. The CDR3 bases are TGTGCCAGCAGTCCTATGACGGCAGGGCTAAAGTTCTTC.

There are a few counts of this clonotype. The chain carries TRBV27 and TRBJ2-3, with D perhaps TRBD2 (7 bases). Germline-derived CDR1 and CDR2 are MNHEY and SMNVEV (reference sequence). This CDR3 has 15 residues. Trimming stripped 3 bases from V and 5 bases from J, with 15 bases between. The CDR3 here is CASSLVGGAKDTQYF. CDR3 coding DNA: TGTGCCAGCAGTTTGGTAGGGGGGGCGAAAGATACGCAGTATTTT.

The chain is built from TRBV5-4 and TRBJ2-3; D unresolved. The germline V gene has CDR1 SGHNT and CDR2 YYREEE (reference sequence). The V and J ends lost 0 bases and 6 bases respectively, with 8 bases between them. CDR3 size: 13 residues. Here the CDR3 reads CASSLVDDDTQYF. In DNA form, the CDR3 reads TGTGCCAGCAGCTTGGTAGACGACGATACGCAGTATTTT.

The chain carries TRBV6-6 and TRBJ1-4; possible D gene TRBD1, 5 bases. This CDR3 spans 14 amino acids. The V end lost 7 bases, the J end lost 8 bases, and 17 bases lay between the germline ends. Germline-derived CDR1 and CDR2 are MNHNY and SVGAGI (reference sequence). CDR3 nucleotides: TGTGCCAGCACCGCGGTGGGGGGAGGGGAAAAACTGTTTTTT. Translated: CASTAVGGGEKLFF.

The sample holds many counts of this clonotype. V gene TRBV7-2 combines with J gene TRBJ2-5, with 7 nucleotides matching TRBD2. CDR3 length: 15 amino acids. Germline trimming cut 3 bases from V and 5 bases from J; bases unmatched to any gene: 9. The germline V gene encodes CDR1 SGHTA and CDR2 FQGNSA. CDR3: CASSFFGGGRETQYF. For the CDR3, the DNA is TGTGCCAGCAGCTTTTTCGGCGGGGGACGGGAGACCCAGTACTTC.

This clonotype turned up a few times. The chain is built from TRBV19 and TRBJ2-7; TRBD2 matches 7 bases. V was clipped by 5 bases and J by 6 bases; unmatched bases: 10. The germline V gene encodes CDR1 LNHDA and CDR2 SQIVND (reference sequence). The CDR3 spans 14 residues. DNA for the CDR3: TGTGCCAGTAGTTCGCTAGCGGCTTTCTCCGAGCAGTACTTC. It codes for CASSSLAAFSEQYF. Looking up the rest from reference TRBV19 and TRBJ2-7 gives the full variable domain: DGGITQSPKYLFRKEGQNVTLSCEQNLNHDAMYWYRQDPGQGLRLIYYSQIVNDFQKGDIAEGYSVSREKKESFPLTVTSAQKNPTAFYLCASSSLAAFSEQYFGPGTRLTVT.

V gene TRBV7-2 combines with J gene TRBJ2-3; unclear D gene. The length of the CDR3 is 13 residues. V was cut by 1 base and J by 4 bases, with 6 bases left in between. Germline lookup yields CDR1 SGHTA and CDR2 FQGNSA. The CDR3 coding sequence is TGTGCCAGCAGCTTAGGAACGGCAGATACGCAGTATTTT. Protein sequence: CASSLGTADTQYF.

The table lists this clonotype with a count of one. CDR3 amino acids: CATELQGAAVIDGYTF. The CDR3 nucleotides are TGTGCCACAGAACTACAGGGGGCGGCAGTAATCGATGGCTACACCTTC. This chain uses TRBV28 with TRBJ1-2, with 9 positions matching TRBD1. Trimming at V came to 10 bases and at J to 6 bases, leaving 18 bases not matched to a gene. Germline V gene lookup returns CDR1 MDHEN and CDR2 SYDVKM. CDR3 size: 16 residues.

V is TRBV6-6 and J is TRBJ2-5; D not resolved. CDR3 length: 15 residues. Per the germline V gene, CDR1 is MNHNY and CDR2 is SVGAGI (reference sequence). Trimming removed 6 bases from V and 5 bases from J, with 19 bases in between. CDR3 residues: CASSTLRGMAETQYF. CDR3 coding DNA: TGTGCCAGCAGCACTTTAAGAGGAATGGCGGAGACCCAGTACTTC.